This T cell receptor (beta chain) was obtained from a study of blood T cells in healthy people across ages. The study's findings and limits: Long-lived donors carried more naive CD4+ cells and greater diversity than aged donors.

From germline, CDR1 is SQVTM and CDR2 ANQGSEA. The CDR3 is 14 amino acids. The ends lost 4 bases at V and 8 bases at J; junction bases unmatched: 11. A second PCR, run for roughly 7 to 11 cycles, used a sample-barcoded 5' primer plus a J-beta primer mix. In TCRdb, the 5' RACE reads were re-called with MiXCR into one record per CDR3 protein. In the table there are about 680,000 distinct CDR3 sequences, around half of which are singletons. On this clonotype: Its target is not known.

This receptor was identified in a woman aged 60-75 years in good health. Sequencing input: blood. This chain links TRBV29-1 with TRBJ1-2, with TRBD1 identical over 9 bases. Here the CDR3 reads CSVATRGTGRGYTF. Here the CDR3 DNA reads TGCAGCGTTGCGACAAGAGGGACAGGGAGGGGCTACACCTTC.